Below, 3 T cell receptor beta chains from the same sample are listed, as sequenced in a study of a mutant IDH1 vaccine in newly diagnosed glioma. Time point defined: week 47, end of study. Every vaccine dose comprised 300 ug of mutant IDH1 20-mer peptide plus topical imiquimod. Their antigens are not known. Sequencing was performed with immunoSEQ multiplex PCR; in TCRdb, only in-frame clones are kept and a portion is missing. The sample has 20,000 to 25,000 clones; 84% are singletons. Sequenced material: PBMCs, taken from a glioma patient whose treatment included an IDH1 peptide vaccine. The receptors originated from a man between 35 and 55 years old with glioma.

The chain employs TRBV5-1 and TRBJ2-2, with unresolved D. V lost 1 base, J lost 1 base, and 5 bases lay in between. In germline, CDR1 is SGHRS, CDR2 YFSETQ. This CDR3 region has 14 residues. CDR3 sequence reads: CASSLNMNTGELFF. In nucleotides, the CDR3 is TGCGCCAGCAGCTTGAACATGAACACCGGGGAGCTGTTTTTT.

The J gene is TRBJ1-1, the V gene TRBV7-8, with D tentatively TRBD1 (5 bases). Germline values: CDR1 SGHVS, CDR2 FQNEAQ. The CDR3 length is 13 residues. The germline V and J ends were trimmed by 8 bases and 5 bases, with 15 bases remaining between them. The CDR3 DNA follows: TGTGCCAGCTCCCGGCGGGGGGTAACTGAAGCTTTCTTT. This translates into CASSRRGVTEAFF.

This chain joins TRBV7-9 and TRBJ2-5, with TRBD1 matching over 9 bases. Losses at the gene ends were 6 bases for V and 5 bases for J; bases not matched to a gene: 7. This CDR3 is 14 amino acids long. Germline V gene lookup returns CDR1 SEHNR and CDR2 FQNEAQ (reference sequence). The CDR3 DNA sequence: TGTGCCAGCAGTTCACAGGGGGCTCGGGAGACCCAGTACTTC. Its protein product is CASSSQGARETQYF.